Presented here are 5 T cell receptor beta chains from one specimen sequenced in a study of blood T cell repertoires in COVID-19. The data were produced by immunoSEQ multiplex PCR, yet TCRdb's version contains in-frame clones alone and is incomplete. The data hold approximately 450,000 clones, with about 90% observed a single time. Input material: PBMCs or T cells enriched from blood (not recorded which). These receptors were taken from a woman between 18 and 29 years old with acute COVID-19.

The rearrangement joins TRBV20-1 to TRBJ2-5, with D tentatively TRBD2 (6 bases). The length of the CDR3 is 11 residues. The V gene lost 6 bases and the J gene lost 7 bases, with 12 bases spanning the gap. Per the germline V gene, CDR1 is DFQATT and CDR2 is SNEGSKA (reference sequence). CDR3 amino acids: CSATVGGTQYF. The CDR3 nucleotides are TGCAGTGCCACCGTGGGGGGGACCCAGTACTTC.

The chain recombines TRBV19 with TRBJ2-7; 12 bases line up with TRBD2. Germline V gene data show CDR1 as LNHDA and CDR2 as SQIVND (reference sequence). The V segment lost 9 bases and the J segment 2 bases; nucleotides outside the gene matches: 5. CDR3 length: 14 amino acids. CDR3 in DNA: TGTGCCAGCACTGGGACTAGCGGGCCCTACGAGCAGTACTTC. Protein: CASTGTSGPYEQYF.

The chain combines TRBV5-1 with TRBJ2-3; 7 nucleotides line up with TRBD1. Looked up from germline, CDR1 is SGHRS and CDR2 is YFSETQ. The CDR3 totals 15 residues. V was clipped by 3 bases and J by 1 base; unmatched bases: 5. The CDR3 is CASSSSTGRTDTQYF. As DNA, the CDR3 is TGCGCCAGCAGCTCGTCGACAGGGCGCACAGATACGCAGTATTTT.

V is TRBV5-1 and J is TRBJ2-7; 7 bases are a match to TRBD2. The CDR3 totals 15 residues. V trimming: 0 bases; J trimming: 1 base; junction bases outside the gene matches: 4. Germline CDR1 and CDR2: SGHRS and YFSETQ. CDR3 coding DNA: TGCGCCAGCAGCTTGGAGGTTAGCGGGTCCTACGAGCAGTACTTC. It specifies CASSLEVSGSYEQYF.

The CDR3 here is CASSQVPGLVTGELFF. The CDR3 bases are TGCGCCAGCAGCCAAGTCCCGGGGTTGGTCACCGGGGAGCTGTTTTTT. This chain joins TRBV4-1 and TRBJ2-2; D perhaps matches TRBD2 (5 bases). The CDR3 has 16 residues. V gave up 1 base and J gave up 4 bases, with 13 bases separating them. Germline V gives CDR1 MGHRA, CDR2 YSYEKL.